One sample yielded the 18 T cell receptor beta chains listed below, sequenced in a study of cytomegalovirus exposure and HLA in healthy donors. The PCR used 60 Vbeta and 13 Jbeta primers. Method: immunoSEQ multiplex PCR; TCRdb's copy keeps in-frame clones and lacks some. The table records around 120,000 clones, about 80% of them present only once. The sequenced material came from PBMCs. The receptor source for this set is a young man in good health and CMV-seronegative.

This clone was seen a handful of times. The chain combines TRBV7-9 with TRBJ1-2; TRBD1 matches 10 bases. This CDR3 contains 16 residues. Germline CDR1 SEHNR, CDR2 FQNEAQ (reference sequence). Germline trimming cut 4 bases from V and 3 bases from J; bases unmatched to any gene: 8. CDR3 in amino acids: CASSSRVGQGDYGYTF. The CDR3 DNA reads TGTGCCAGCAGCTCCAGGGTCGGACAGGGGGACTATGGCTACACCTTC.

The rearrangement uses TRBV18 and TRBJ1-1; D remains ambiguous. The germline CDR1 and CDR2 sequences are KGHSH and LQKENI. Trimming shortened V by 2 bases and J by 1 base, and 11 bases separated the two germline ends. The CDR3 covers 15 residues. CDR3 sequence reads: CASSPVSQANTEAFF. CDR3 coding DNA: TGTGCCAGCTCACCAGTAAGTCAAGCGAACACTGAAGCTTTCTTT.

The V call is TRBV18, the J call TRBJ1-1, with D maybe TRBD1 (6 bases). The V gene's germline CDR1 is KGHSH and CDR2 LQKENI. The CDR3 loop spans 13 amino acids. V gave up 5 bases and J gave up 1 base, with 8 bases separating them. CDR3 sequence: CASSGGANTEAFF. The CDR3, as DNA: TGTGCCAGCTCAGGGGGGGCGAACACTGAAGCTTTCTTT.

The rearrangement uses TRBV14 and TRBJ1-1; tentative D call: TRBD1 (5 bases). CDR1 is SGHDN and CDR2 is FVKESK in the germline V gene. Trimming took off 7 bases at V and 0 bases at J, with 15 bases between the two ends. The CDR3 covers 15 residues. The CDR3 DNA reads as TGTGCCAGCACGGGAGGGGCGGCGGTGAACACTGAAGCTTTCTTT. Its protein is CASTGGAAVNTEAFF.

This chain uses TRBV29-1 with TRBJ1-1, with D unresolved. In germline, CDR1 is SQVTM, CDR2 ANQGSEA. The V and J ends lost 4 bases and 4 bases respectively, with 4 bases between them. The CDR3 spans 10 residues. CDR3 in amino acids: CSVVVTEAFF. CDR3 nucleotides: TGCAGCGTTGTAGTCACTGAAGCTTTCTTT.

The chain combines TRBV7-9 with TRBJ2-5; TRBD1 aligns across 9 bases. J was trimmed by 4 bases and V by 5 bases; bases with no gene match: 8. The CDR3 runs 15 residues. Looked up from germline, CDR1 is SEHNR and CDR2 is FQNEAQ (reference sequence). The CDR3 coding sequence is TGTGCCAGCAGCCCACAAGACAGGGGGAGAGAGACCCAGTACTTC. This codes for CASSPQDRGRETQYF.

This chain links TRBV9 with TRBJ2-5; TRBD2 agrees at 13 bases. The CDR3 loop spans 14 amino acids. The junction had 1 base not matched to a gene; V was cut back by 0 bases and J by 8 bases. The germline V gene has CDR1 SGDLS and CDR2 YYNGEE. The CDR3 coding sequence is TGTGCCAGCAGCGTAGCGGGACTAGCGGGAACCCAGTACTTC. It yields the protein CASSVAGLAGTQYF.

The CDR3 nucleotides are TGTGCCAGCAGTTACGGACTAGAATACAATGAGCAGTTCTTC. Translation: CASSYGLEYNEQFF. The chain combines TRBV5-4 with TRBJ2-1; 7 bases align to TRBD2. The CDR3 contains 14 residues. Per germline, CDR1 SGHNT and CDR2 YYREEE (reference sequence). V was pared by 5 bases and J by 4 bases, with 6 bases of the junction left unmatched.

This chain connects TRBV7-9 to TRBJ2-7, with TRBD1 matching 9 bases. The trim removed 3 bases at V and 3 bases at J, leaving 3 bases unmatched. This CDR3 is built from 14 residues. Germline-derived CDR1 and CDR2 are SEHNR and FQNEAQ (reference sequence). CDR3 in amino acids: CASSFRDRDYEQYF. The CDR3 DNA is TGTGCCAGCAGCTTCCGGGACAGGGACTACGAGCAGTACTTC.

The chain employs TRBV19 and TRBJ1-5; D unresolved. This CDR3 has 17 amino acids. Trimming stripped 7 bases from V and 1 base from J, with 20 bases between. Germline values: CDR1 LNHDA, CDR2 SQIVND (reference sequence). The CDR3 DNA reads as TGTGCCAGTAATTCGGGGTCCCTGTTGAGGAGCAATCAGCCCCAGCATTTT. Its translation: CASNSGSLLRSNQPQHF.

This clone was counted only a few times. The chain employs TRBV27 and TRBJ1-1; D uncertain. This CDR3 region has 15 residues. From germline, CDR1 is MNHEY and CDR2 SMNVEV (reference sequence). Trimming shortened V by 1 base and J by 4 bases, and 13 bases separated the two germline ends. CDR3 nucleotide sequence: TGTGCCAGCAGTTTATATTCTGGGTCGGGCACTGAAGCTTTCTTT. Protein sequence: CASSLYSGSGTEAFF.

This clone was detected only a few times. The V call is TRBV5-4, the J call TRBJ1-1; D is unclear. Germline values: CDR1 SGHNT, CDR2 YYREEE (reference sequence). V was cut by 0 bases and J by 6 bases, with 9 bases left in between. The CDR3 runs 13 residues. The CDR3 spells CASSLAARAEAFF. The DNA of the CDR3 is TGTGCCAGCAGCTTGGCCGCTCGCGCTGAAGCTTTCTTT.

The V and J genes are TRBV30 and TRBJ2-7; D call uncertain. This CDR3 is built from 11 residues. Per germline, CDR1 GTSNPN and CDR2 SVGIG (reference sequence). The V gene lost 5 bases and the J gene lost 3 bases, with 8 bases spanning the gap. The DNA for the CDR3 is TGTGCCTGGGGCCCTGACTACGAGCAGTACTTC. This encodes CAWGPDYEQYF.

The V call is TRBV5-6, the J call TRBJ1-1, with TRBD1 matching 8 bases. V trimming: 4 bases; J trimming: 4 bases; junction bases outside the gene matches: 9. This CDR3 region has 15 residues. Germline loops: CDR1 SGHDT, CDR2 YYEEEE. CDR3 coding DNA: TGTGCCAGCAGCGGGACAGGTAGGGAGAGCACTGAAGCTTTCTTT. It is translated as CASSGTGRESTEAFF.

J is TRBJ2-5 and V is TRBV7-2, with D possibly TRBD2 on 6 matching bases. The CDR3 loop spans 17 amino acids. The ends were cut back, 1 base at V and 3 bases at J, with 18 bases in the middle. CDR1 SGHTA and CDR2 FQGNSA come from the germline V gene. The DNA for the CDR3 is TGTGCCAGCAGCTTAGAGACTAGACTTAAACTTGAAGAGACCCAGTACTTC. It specifies CASSLETRLKLEETQYF.

A few counts support this clone. The J gene is TRBJ2-5, the V gene TRBV28; D possibly corresponds to TRBD1 (6 bases). Trimming took 4 bases from V and 5 from J, leaving 14 bases between them. In germline, CDR1 is MDHEN, CDR2 SYDVKM. The CDR3 sequence is 14 residues long. The CDR3 bases are TGTGCCAGCAGTTCGGATACAGGGTCGGAGACCCAGTACTTC. Residues: CASSSDTGSETQYF.

This chain uses TRBV9 with TRBJ2-7, with D maybe TRBD2 (5 bases). Trimming pared 0 bases from V and 4 bases from J, leaving 8 bases between. Germline CDR1 is SGDLS and CDR2 is YYNGEE. This CDR3 comprises 13 residues. The CDR3 DNA is TGTGCCAGCAGCGTAGACGAGGGATACGAGCAGTACTTC. It encodes CASSVDEGYEQYF.

V and J are TRBV11-3 and TRBJ2-2; a weak D match, TRBD2 (6 bases). Germline-derived CDR1 and CDR2 are SGHNT and YENEEA. The V gene lost 5 bases and the J gene lost 3 bases, with 13 bases spanning the gap. This CDR3 comprises 15 residues. CDR3 bases: TGTGCCAGCAGCGGGCGCGGGAAGGACACCGGGGAGCTGTTTTTT. Protein product: CASSGRGKDTGELFF.